This T cell receptor (beta chain) was identified in a study of yellow fever vaccine responses in identical twins. A remark on this clonotype: No antigen is known for it.

TCRdb called the RT-PCR reads again in MiXCR, with one record for every CDR3 protein. The table has approximately 32,000 distinct CDR3 sequences, roughly 60% seen once. Study conclusions and caveats: It has been reported that, in twins, the vaccine T cell response seemed partly convergent and partly personalized.

This TCR came from a woman in her late teens or twenties who received the yellow fever vaccine. The specimen comprised T cells from blood (PBMCs), unsorted or a sorted subset (not recorded which), sampled before or after yellow fever vaccination (not recorded which).

The CDR3 region has the DNA TGTGCCAGCAGTGCCCTAGCGGGAGGAACCTACAATGAGCAGTTCTTC. It specifies CASSALAGGTYNEQFF. This rearrangement joins TRBV6-1 to TRBJ2-1, with 11 bases identical to TRBD2. The trim removed 4 bases at V and 2 bases at J, leaving 4 bases unmatched. The germline CDR1 and CDR2 sequences are MNHNS and SASEGT. The CDR3 length is 16 residues.